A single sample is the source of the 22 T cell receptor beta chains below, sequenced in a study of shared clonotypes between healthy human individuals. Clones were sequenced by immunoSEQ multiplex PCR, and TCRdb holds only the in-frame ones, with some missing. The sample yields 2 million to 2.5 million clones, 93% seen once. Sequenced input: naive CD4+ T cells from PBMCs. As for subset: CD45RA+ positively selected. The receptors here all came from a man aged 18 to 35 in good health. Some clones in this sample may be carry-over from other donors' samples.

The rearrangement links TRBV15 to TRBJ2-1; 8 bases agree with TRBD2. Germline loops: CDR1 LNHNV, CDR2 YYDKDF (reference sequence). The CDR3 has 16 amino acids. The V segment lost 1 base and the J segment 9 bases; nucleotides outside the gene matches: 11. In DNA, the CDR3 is TGTGCCACCAGCAGAGCCCCAGCGGGAGTAATTGGTGAGCAGTTCTTC. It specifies CATSRAPAGVIGEQFF.

The CDR3 loop is CASSWKQGSEQYF. The CDR3 DNA reads as TGCGCCAGCAGCTGGAAACAGGGATCCGAGCAGTACTTC. The gene calls are TRBV5-1 and TRBJ2-7, with D perhaps TRBD1 (6 bases). CDR1 is SGHRS, CDR2 YFSETQ, per germline. The CDR3 consists of 13 residues. Trimming took off 3 bases at V and 6 bases at J, with 13 bases between the two ends.

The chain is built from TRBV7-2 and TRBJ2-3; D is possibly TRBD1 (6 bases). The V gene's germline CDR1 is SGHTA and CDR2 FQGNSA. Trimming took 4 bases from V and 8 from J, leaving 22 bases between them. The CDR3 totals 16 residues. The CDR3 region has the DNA TGTGCCAGCAGCTCCCCCCCAGGGGCGAGGGTCGCTACGCAGTATTTT. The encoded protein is CASSSPPGARVATQYF.

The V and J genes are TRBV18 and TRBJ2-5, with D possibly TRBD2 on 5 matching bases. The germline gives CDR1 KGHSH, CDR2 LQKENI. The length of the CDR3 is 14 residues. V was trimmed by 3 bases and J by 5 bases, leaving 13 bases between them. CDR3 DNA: TGTGCCAGCTCACCCCAAAATCCGGGGGAGACCCAGTACTTC. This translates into CASSPQNPGETQYF.

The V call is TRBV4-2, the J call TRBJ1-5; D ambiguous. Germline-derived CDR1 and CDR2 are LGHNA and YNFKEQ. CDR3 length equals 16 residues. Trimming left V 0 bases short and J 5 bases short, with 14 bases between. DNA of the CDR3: TGTGCCAGCAGCCAAGATCTTGCGGCAGAACATCAGCCCCAGCATTTT. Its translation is CASSQDLAAEHQPQHF.

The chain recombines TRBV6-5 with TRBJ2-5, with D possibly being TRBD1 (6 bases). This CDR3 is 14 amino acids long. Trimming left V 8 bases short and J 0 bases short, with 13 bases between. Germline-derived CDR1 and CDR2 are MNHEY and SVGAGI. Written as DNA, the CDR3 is TGTGCCAGCGGCCTGGACAGCCACCAAGAGACCCAGTACTTC. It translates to CASGLDSHQETQYF.

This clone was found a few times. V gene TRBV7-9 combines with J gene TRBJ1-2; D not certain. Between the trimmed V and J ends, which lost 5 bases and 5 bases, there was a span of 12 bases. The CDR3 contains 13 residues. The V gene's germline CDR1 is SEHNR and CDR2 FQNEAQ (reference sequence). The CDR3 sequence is CASSISDGYGYTF. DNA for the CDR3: TGTGCCAGCAGCATCTCAGACGGTTATGGCTACACCTTC.

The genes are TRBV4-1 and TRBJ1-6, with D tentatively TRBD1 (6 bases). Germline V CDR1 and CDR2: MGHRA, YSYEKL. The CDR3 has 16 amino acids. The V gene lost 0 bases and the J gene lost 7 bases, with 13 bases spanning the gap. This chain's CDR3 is CASSQEGARGNSPLHF. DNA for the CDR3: TGCGCCAGCAGCCAAGAAGGCGCCAGGGGCAATTCACCCCTCCACTTT.

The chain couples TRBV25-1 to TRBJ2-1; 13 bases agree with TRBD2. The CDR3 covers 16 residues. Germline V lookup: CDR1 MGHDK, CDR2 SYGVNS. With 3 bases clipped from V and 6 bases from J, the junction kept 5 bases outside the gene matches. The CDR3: CASSDPGLAGTNEQFF. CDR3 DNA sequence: TGTGCCAGCAGTGACCCGGGACTAGCGGGGACCAATGAGCAGTTCTTC.

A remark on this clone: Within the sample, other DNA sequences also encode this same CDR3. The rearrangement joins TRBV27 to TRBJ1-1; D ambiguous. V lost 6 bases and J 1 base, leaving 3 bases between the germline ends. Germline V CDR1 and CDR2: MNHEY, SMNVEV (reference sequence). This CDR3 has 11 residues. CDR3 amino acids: CASRANTEAFF. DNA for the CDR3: TGTGCCAGCAGAGCGAACACTGAAGCTTTCTTT.

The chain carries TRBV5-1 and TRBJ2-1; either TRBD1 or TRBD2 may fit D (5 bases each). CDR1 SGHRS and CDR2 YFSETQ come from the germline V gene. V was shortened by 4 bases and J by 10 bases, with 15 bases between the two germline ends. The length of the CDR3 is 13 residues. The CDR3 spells CASSPGPGLEQFF. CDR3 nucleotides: TGCGCCAGCAGCCCGGGACCCGGCCTAGAGCAGTTCTTC. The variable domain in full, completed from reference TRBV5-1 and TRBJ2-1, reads KAGVTQTPRYLIKTRGQQVTLSCSPISGHRSVSWYQQTPGQGLQFLFEYFSETQRNKGNFPGRFSGRQFSNSRSEMNVSTLELGDSALYLCASSPGPGLEQFFGPGTRLTVL.

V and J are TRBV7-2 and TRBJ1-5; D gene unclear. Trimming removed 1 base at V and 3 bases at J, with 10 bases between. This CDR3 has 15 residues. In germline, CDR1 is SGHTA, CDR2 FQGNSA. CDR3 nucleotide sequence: TGTGCCAGCAGCTTAGACCCCTTATTCAATCAGCCCCAGCATTTT. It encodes CASSLDPLFNQPQHF. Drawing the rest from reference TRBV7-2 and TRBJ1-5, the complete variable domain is GAGVSQSPSNKVTEKGKDVELRCDPISGHTALYWYRQSLGQGLEFLIYFQGNSAPDKSGLPSDRFSAERTGGSVSTLTIQRTQQEDSAVYLCASSLDPLFNQPQHFGDGTRLSIL.

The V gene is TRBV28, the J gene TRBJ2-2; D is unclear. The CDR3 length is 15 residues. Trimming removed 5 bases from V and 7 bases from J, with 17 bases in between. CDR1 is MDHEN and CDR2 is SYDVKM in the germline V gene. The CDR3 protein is CASSMESLPGGELFF. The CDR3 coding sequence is TGTGCCAGCAGTATGGAATCTCTGCCTGGCGGGGAGCTGTTTTTT.

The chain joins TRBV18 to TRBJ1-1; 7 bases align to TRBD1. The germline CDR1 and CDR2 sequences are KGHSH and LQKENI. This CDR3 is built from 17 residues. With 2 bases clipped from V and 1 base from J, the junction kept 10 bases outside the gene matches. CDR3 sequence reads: CASSPSSSGGRNTEAFF. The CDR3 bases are TGTGCCAGCTCACCATCCTCTTCAGGGGGACGGAACACTGAAGCTTTCTTT.

CDR3 loop: CASSLGVAGQGTQYF. The CDR3 coding sequence is TGCGCCAGCAGCTTGGGGGTTGCCGGACAGGGTACGCAGTATTTT. This chain links TRBV5-1 with TRBJ2-3, with 8 bases fitting TRBD1. Germline CDR1 reads SGHRS; CDR2 reads YFSETQ. V shed 0 bases and J 8 bases; nucleotides not matched to a gene: 8. The CDR3 covers 15 residues.

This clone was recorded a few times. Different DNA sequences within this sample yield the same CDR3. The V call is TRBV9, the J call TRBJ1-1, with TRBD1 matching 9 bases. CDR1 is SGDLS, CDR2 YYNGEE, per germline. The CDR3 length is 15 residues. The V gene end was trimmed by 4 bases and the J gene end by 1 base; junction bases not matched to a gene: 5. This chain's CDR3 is CASSPRTGENTEAFF. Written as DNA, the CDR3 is TGTGCCAGCAGCCCACGGACAGGGGAGAACACTGAAGCTTTCTTT.

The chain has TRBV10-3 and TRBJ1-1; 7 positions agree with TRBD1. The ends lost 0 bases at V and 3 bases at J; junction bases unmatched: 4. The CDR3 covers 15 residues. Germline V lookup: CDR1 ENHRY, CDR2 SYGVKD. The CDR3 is CAISESKGADTEAFF. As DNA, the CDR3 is TGTGCCATCAGTGAGTCAAAGGGGGCGGACACTGAAGCTTTCTTT.

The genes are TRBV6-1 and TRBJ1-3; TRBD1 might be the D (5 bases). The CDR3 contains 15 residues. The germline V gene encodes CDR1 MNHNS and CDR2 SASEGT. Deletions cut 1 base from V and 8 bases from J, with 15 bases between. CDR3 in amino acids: CASSEGLGQGHTIYF. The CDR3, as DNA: TGTGCCAGCAGTGAAGGCCTTGGGCAGGGACACACCATATATTTT.

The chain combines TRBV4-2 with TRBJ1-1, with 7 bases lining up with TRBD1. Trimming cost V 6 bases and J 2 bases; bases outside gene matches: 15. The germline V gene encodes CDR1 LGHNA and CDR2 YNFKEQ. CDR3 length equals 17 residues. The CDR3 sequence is CASRRDSSSFANTEAFF. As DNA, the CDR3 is TGTGCCAGCAGGCGGGACAGTAGCAGTTTTGCCAACACTGAAGCTTTCTTT.

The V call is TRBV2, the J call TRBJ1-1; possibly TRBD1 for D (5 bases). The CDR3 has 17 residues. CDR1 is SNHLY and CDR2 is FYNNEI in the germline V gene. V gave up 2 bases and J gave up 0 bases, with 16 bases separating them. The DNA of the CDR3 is TGTGCCAGCAGTGAACAGGGCCCGAGGGTGTTGAACACTGAAGCTTTCTTT. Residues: CASSEQGPRVLNTEAFF.

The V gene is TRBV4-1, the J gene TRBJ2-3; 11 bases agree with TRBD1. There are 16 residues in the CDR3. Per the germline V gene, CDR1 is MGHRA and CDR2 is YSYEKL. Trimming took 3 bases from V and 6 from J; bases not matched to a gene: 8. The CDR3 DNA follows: TGCGCCAGCAGCCACGGACAGGGGGCGATGGTTGATACGCAGTATTTT. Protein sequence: CASSHGQGAMVDTQYF.

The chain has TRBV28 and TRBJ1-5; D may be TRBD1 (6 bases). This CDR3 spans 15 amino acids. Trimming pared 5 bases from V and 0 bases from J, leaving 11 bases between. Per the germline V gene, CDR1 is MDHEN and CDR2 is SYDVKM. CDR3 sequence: CASSPAGDSNQPQHF. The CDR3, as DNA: TGTGCCAGCAGTCCCGCAGGGGATAGCAATCAGCCCCAGCATTTT.